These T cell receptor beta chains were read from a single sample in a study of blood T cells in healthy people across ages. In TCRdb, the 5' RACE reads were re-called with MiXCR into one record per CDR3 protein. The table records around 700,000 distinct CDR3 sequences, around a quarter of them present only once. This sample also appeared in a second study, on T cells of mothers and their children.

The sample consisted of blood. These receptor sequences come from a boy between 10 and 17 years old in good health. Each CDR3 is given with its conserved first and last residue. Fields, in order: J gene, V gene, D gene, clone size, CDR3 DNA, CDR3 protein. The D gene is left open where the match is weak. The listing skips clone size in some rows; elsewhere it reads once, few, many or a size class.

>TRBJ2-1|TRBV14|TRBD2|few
TGTGCCAGCAGCCAAAGGGGCGGCGGGAGGAATGATGAGCAGTTCTTC
CASSQRGGGRNDEQFF
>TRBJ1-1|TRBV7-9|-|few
TGTGCCAGCAGCTTAGCTACAGTGAACACTGAAGCTTTCTTT
CASSLATVNTEAFF
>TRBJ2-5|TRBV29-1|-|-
TGCAGCGTTGAAGGACTAAAAGAGACCCAGTACTTC
CSVEGLKETQYF
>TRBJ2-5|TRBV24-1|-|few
TGTGCCACCAGTGATTCTACGGAGACCCAGTACTTC
CATSDSTETQYF
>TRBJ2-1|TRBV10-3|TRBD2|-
TGTGCCATCAGTGATGGCCTAGCGGAATGGTACAATGAGCAGTTCTTC
CAISDGLAEWYNEQFF
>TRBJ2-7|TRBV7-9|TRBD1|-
TGTGCCAGCAGCCCAACAGGGGAAAATCCGTACTTC
CASSPTGENPYF
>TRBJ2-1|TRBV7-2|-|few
TGTGCCAGCAGCTTAGCCCTCCGCGAGCAGTTCTTC
CASSLALREQFF
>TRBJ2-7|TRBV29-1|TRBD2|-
TGCAGCGTTGTCCTAGCGGGAGGGGGCGAGCAGTACTTC
CSVVLAGGGEQYF
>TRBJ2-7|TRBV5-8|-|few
TGTGCCAGCAGCTTGTTTAGGCTCGGGTACGAGCAGTACTTC
CASSLFRLGYEQYF
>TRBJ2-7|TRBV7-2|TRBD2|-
TGTGCCAGCAGCTTAGCGGGGACTAGCGTGGGGCCCAGGAGCTCCTACGAGCAGTACTTC
CASSLAGTSVGPRSSYEQYF
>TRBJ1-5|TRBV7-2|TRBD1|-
TGTGCCAGCAGCCAGGGGACAGGTCGGCCTCGGCCCCAGCATTTT
CASSQGTGRPRPQHF
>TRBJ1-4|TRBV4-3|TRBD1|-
TGCGCCAGCAGCCCCAGGGGGACAACTAATGAAAAACTGTTTTTT
CASSPRGTTNEKLFF
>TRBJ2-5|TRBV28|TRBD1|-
TGTGCCAGCAGGCCCGAGACAGGGATGTGGGAGACCCAGTACTTC
CASRPETGMWETQYF
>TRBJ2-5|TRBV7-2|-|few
TGTGCCAGCAGCGTCCAATTCCAAGAGACCCAGTACTTC
CASSVQFQETQYF
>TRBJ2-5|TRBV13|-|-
TGTGCCAGCAGCTCCCCCGGACATTCTCAAGAGACCCAGTACTTC
CASSSPGHSQETQYF
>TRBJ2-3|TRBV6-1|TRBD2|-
TGTGCCAGCAGTGAAGGACTAGCCATTGGAGGAGATACGCAGTATTTT
CASSEGLAIGGDTQYF
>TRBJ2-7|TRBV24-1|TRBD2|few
TGTGCCACCAGTGATTGGACTAGCAGCTACGGGCAGTACTTC
CATSDWTSSYGQYF
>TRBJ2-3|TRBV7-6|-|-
TGTGCCAGCAGTGAGCTGGTCGATACGCAGTATTTT
CASSELVDTQYF
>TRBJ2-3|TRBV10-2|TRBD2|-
TGCGCCAGCAAACTAGCGGGAGGGCTTGATACGCAGTATTTT
CASKLAGGLDTQYF
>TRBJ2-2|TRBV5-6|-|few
TGTGCCAGCAGCGCGAGACTAGTACCGGAGCTGTTTTTT
CASSARLVPELFF
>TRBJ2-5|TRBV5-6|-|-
TGTGCCAGCAGCTTCGCAGGGCGCGGGGAGACCCAGTACTTC
CASSFAGRGETQYF
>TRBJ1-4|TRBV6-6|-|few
TGTGCCAGCAGCCGTTCAGGGTCGACAGCTAATGAAAAACTGTTTTTT
CASSRSGSTANEKLFF
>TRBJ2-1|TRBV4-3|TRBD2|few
TGCGCCAGCAGCCAAGAAAAGCTAGCGGTCTACAATGAGCAGTTCTTC
CASSQEKLAVYNEQFF
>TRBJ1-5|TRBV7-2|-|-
TGTGCCAGCAGCCTAGGTCATCAGGTTAGTGTGAAGCCCCAGCATTTT
CASSLGHQVSVKPQHF
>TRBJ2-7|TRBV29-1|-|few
TGCAGCTCGGTGGGAGATGGCTTCGAGCAGTACTTC
CSSVGDGFEQYF
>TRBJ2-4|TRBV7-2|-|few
TGTGCCAGCAGCCTCGTTTGGAGGGGCGAAAACATTCAGTACTTC
CASSLVWRGENIQYF
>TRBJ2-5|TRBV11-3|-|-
TGTGCCAGCAGCACGGTATTAGTCCAAGAGACCCAGTACTTC
CASSTVLVQETQYF
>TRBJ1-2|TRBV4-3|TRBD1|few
TGCGCCAGCAGCCAACGTACAGGGGGCTCGGGTTATGGCTACACCTTC
CASSQRTGGSGYGYTF
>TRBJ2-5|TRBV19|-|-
TGTGCCAGTAGCGCAGGACAGACGTACCAAGAGACCCAGTACTTC
CASSAGQTYQETQYF
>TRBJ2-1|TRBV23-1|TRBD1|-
TGCGCCAGCAGTCCCTTCGCCAGGGACAGGGTCCTCCGCGAGCAGTTCTTC
CASSPFARDRVLREQFF
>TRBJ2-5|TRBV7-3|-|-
TGTGCCAGCAGCCAAACGCTTCAAGAGACCCAGTACTTC
CASSQTLQETQYF
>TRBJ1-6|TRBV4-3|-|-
TGCGCCAGCAGCCAAGAAGGGGGTAATAATTCACCCCTCCACTTT
CASSQEGGNNSPLHF
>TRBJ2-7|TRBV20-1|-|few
TGCAGTGCTGGCCTGACGGACCTCTTTGCCGAGCAGTACTTC
CSAGLTDLFAEQYF
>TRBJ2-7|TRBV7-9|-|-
TGTGCCAGCAGACCCGGGGGCTATCTGAGCTACGAGCAGTACTTC
CASRPGGYLSYEQYF
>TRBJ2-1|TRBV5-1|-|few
TGCGCCAGCAGCCCGAGCCTGGACTCCTACAATGAGCAGTTCTTC
CASSPSLDSYNEQFF
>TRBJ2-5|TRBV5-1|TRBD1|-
TGCGCCAGCAGCAGTGGCGGGACAGGGGATCAAGAGACCCAGTACTTC
CASSSGGTGDQETQYF
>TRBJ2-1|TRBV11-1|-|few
TGTGCCAGCAGCTTATTTTTCACGGCTGAGCAGTTCTTC
CASSLFFTAEQFF
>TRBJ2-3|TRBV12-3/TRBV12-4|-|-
TGTGCCGGCAGATTAGTAACAGATACGCAGTATTTT
CAGRLVTDTQYF
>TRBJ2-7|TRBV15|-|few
TGTGCCACCAGCAAGGCCGTTATCTCCTACGAGCAGTACTTC
CATSKAVISYEQYF
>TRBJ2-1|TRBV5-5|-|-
TGTGCCAGCAGCCCGGTGTTGAATGAGCAGTTCTTC
CASSPVLNEQFF
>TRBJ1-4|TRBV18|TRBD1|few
TGTGCCAGCTCACCCCAGGGGGCTGGGGAAAAACTGTTTTTT
CASSPQGAGEKLFF
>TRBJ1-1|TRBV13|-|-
TGTGCCAGCACCGCTACCCTTGAGGGCATAAACACTGAAGCTTTCTTT
CASTATLEGINTEAFF
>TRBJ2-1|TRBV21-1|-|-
TGTGCCAGCAGCACAAAAGGGACAGGGAAACCTTACGATGAGCAGTTCTTC
CASSTKGTGKPYDEQFF
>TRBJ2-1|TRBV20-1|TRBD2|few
TGCAGTGCTAGGACTAGCGGGGGGGCCGTCTACAATGAGCAGTTCTTC
CSARTSGGAVYNEQFF
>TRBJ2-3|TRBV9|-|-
TGTGCCAGCAGCCCAACGGCCGCCACAGATACGCAGTATTTT
CASSPTAATDTQYF